This T cell receptor (beta chain) comes out of a study of T cell repertoires in cytomegalovirus infection. Study summary: As its CMV epitopes, the study selected recently identified HLA-C-restricted and well-studied HLA-B-restricted targets. Based on public TCR beta signatures, there were indications of CMV infection and of a matching HLA type.

In TCRdb, the reads were re-called with MiXCR into one record per CDR3 protein. In the table there are roughly 860,000 distinct CDR3 sequences, approximately 32% of which are singletons. Germline lookup yields CDR1 SGHVS and CDR2 FQNEAQ. CDR3 size: 15 residues. This clonotype was seen just once. Its antigen is unidentified. A read error is possible here, since a much larger clone lies one base away. General study points: The study identified carriers of CMV plus the relevant HLA from cumulative public TCR beta family frequency.

The sample in question was cultured CD8+ T cells from PBMCs, obtained from culture after CMV antigen stimulation. This receptor was obtained from a human donor in good health (CMV status not recorded). Some clones in this sample may be carry-over from other donors' samples. The J gene is TRBJ2-1, the V gene TRBV7-8, with TRBD2 matching over 10 bases. CDR3: CANSPGLASYNEQFF. Written as DNA, the CDR3 is TGTGCCAACAGCCCGGGACTAGCGTCTTACAATGAGCAGTTCTTC.